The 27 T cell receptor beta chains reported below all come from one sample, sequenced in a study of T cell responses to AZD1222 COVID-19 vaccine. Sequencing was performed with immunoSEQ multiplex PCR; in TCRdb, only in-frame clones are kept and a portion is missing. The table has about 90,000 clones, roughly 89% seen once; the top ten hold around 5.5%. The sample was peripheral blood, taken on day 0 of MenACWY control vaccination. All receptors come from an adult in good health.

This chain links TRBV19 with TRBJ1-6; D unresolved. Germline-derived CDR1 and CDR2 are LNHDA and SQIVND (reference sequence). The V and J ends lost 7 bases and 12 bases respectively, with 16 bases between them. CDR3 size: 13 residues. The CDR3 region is CASTEDLTLPLHF. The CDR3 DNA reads TGTGCCAGTACCGAGGACCTTACCTTACCCCTCCACTTT.

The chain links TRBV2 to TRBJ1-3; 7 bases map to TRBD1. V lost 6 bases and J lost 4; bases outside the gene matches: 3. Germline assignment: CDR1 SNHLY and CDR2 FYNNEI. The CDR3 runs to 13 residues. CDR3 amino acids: CASRGTAGNTIYF. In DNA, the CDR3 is TGTGCCAGCAGAGGGACAGCCGGAAACACCATATATTTT.

The CDR3 spells CASTGPNYGYTF. The DNA for the CDR3 is TGTGCCAGCACGGGGCCAAACTATGGCTACACCTTC. The chain uses TRBV28 and TRBJ1-2, with D tentatively TRBD1 (5 bases). Germline V gene sequence: CDR1 MDHEN, CDR2 SYDVKM. The CDR3 loop spans 12 amino acids. V was clipped by 7 bases and J by 2 bases, with 8 bases between them.

CDR3 amino acids: CASSYLTSTGTMDTEAFF. CDR3 coding DNA: TGTGCCAGCAGTTACCTCACCTCGACAGGGACGATGGACACTGAAGCTTTCTTT. The gene calls are TRBV6-2 or TRBV6-3 and TRBJ1-1; 7 nucleotides agree with TRBD1. CDR3 length: 18 amino acids. Germline lookup yields CDR1 MNHEY and CDR2 SVGEGT. V was pared by 2 bases and J by 3 bases, with 15 bases of the junction left unmatched.

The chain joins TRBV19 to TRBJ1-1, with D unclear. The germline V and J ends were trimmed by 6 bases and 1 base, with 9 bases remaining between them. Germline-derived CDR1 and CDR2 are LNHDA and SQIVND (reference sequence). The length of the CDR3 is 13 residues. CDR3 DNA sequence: TGTGCCAGTAGCGATCGGCCGAACACTGAAGCTTTCTTT. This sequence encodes CASSDRPNTEAFF.

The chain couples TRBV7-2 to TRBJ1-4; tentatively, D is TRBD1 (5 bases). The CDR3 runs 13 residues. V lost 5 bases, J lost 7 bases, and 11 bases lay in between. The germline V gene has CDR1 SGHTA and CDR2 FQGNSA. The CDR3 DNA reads TGTGCCAGCAGCACCGGACACGGTGAAAAACTGTTTTTT. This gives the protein CASSTGHGEKLFF.

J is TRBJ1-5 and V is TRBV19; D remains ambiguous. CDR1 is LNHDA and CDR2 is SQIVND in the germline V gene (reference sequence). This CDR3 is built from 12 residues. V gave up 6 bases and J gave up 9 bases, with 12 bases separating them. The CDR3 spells CASRPQSGPQHF. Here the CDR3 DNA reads TGTGCCAGTAGGCCACAGTCGGGGCCCCAGCATTTT.

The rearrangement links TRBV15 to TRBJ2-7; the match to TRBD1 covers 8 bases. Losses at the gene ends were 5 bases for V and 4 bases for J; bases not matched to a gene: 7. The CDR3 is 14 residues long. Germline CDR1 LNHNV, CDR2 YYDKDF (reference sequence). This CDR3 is CATSGRGQDYEQYF. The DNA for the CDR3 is TGTGCCACCAGCGGCCGGGGACAGGATTACGAGCAGTACTTC.

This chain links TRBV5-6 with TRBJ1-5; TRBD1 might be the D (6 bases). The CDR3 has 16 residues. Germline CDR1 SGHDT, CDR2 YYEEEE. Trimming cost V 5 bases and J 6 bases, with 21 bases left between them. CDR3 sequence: CASSSGGQSRSQPQHF. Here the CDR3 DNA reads TGTGCCAGCAGTTCGGGCGGACAGTCCCGGAGTCAGCCCCAGCATTTT.

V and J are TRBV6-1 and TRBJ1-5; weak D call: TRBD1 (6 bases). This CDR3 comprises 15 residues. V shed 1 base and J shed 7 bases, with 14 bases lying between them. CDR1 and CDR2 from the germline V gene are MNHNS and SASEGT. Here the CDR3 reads CASSEVGGARQPQHF. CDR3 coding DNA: TGTGCCAGCAGTGAAGTGGGGGGGGCACGACAGCCCCAGCATTTT.

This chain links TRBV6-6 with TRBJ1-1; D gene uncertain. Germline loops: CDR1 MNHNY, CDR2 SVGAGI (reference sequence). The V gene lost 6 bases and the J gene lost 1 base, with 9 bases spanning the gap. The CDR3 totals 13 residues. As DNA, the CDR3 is TGTGCCAGCAGGAGGATCGGGAACACTGAAGCTTTCTTT. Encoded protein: CASRRIGNTEAFF.

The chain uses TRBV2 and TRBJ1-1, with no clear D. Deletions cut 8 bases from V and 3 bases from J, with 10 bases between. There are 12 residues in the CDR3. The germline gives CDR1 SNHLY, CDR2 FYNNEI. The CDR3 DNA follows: TGTGCCAGCTCAGAAGCATACACTGAAGCTTTCTTT. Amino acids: CASSEAYTEAFF.

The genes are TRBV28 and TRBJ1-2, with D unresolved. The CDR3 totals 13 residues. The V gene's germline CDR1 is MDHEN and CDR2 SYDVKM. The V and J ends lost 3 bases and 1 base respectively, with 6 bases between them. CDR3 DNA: TGTGCCAGCAGTTTTTTGGATAACTATGGCTACACCTTC. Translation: CASSFLDNYGYTF.

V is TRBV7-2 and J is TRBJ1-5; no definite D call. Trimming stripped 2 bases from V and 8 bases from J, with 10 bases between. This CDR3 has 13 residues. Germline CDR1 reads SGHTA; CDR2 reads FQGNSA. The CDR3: CASSLRPVEPQHF. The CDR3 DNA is TGTGCCAGCAGCTTACGACCTGTGGAGCCCCAGCATTTT.

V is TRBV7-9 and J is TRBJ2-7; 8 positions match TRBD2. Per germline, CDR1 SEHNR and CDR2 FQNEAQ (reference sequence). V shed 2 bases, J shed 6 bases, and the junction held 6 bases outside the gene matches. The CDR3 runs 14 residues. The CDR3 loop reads CASSLRAGGSEQYF. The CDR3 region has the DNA TGTGCCAGCAGCTTAAGGGCGGGAGGATCCGAGCAGTACTTC.

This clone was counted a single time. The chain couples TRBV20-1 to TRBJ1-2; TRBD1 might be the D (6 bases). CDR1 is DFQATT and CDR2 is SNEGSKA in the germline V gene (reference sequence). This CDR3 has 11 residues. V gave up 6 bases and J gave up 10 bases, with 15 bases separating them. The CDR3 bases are TGCAGTGCCGGGGACATCGGGCCCTACACCTTC. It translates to CSAGDIGPYTF.

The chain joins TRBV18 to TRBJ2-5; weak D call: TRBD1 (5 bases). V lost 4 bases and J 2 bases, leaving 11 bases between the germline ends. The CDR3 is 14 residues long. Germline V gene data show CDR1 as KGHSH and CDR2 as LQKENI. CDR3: CASSHYRSQETQYF. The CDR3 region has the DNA TGTGCCAGCTCACATTACAGGTCACAAGAGACCCAGTACTTC. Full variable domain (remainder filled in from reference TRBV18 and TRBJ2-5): NAGVMQNPRHLVRRRGQEARLRCSPMKGHSHVYWYRQLPEEGLKFMVYLQKENIIDESGMPKERFSAEFPKEGPSILRIQQVVRGDSAAYFCASSHYRSQETQYFGPGTRLLVL.

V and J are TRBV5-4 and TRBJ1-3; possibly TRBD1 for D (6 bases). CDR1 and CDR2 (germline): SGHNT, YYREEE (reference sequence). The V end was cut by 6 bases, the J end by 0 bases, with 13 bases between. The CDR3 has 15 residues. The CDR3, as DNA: TGTGCCAGCACCACCGGGGGGGCCTCTGGAAACACCATATATTTT. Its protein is CASTTGGASGNTIYF.

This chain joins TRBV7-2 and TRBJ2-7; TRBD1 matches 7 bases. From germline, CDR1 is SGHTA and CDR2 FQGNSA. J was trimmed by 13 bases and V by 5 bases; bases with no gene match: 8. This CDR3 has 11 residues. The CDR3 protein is CASSLRGQPYF. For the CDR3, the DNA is TGTGCCAGCAGCCTCCGGGGACAGCCCTACTTC.

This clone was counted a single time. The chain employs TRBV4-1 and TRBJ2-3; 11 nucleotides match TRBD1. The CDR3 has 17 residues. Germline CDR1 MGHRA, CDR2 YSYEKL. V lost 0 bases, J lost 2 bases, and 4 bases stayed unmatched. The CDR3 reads CASSQDPGQGDTDTQYF. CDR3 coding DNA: TGCGCCAGCAGCCAAGACCCGGGACAGGGGGACACAGATACGCAGTATTTT.

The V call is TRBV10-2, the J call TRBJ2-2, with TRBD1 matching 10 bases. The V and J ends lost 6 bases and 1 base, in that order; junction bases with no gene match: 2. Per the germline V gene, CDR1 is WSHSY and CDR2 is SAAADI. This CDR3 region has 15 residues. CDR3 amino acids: CASSRDRGNTGELFF. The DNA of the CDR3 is TGCGCCAGCAGCCGGGACAGGGGGAACACCGGGGAGCTGTTTTTT.

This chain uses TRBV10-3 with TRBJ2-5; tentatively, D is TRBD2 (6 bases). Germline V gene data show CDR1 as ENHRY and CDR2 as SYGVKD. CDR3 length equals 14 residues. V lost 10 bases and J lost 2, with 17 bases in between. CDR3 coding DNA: TGTGCCACCGGCCAGTCAGGGACTCAAGAGACCCAGTACTTC. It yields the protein CATGQSGTQETQYF.

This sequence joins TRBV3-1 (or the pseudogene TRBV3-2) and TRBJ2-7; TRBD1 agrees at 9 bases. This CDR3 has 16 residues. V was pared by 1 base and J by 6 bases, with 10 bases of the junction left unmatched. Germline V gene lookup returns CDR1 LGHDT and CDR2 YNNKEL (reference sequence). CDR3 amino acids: CASSQASTGGLFEQYF. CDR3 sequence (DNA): TGTGCCAGCAGCCAAGCGTCGACAGGGGGTCTGTTCGAGCAGTACTTC.

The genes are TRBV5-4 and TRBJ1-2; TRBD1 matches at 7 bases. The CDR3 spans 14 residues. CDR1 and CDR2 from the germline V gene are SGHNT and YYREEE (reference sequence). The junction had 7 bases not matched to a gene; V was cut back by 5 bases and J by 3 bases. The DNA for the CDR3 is TGTGCCAGCAGACCGACAGGGAGGGACTATGGCTACACCTTC. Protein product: CASRPTGRDYGYTF.

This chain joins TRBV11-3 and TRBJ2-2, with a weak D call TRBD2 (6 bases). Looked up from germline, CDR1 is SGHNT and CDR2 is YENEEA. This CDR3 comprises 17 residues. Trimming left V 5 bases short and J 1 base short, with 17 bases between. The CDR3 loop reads CASSPRPSRGNTGELFF. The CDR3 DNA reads TGTGCCAGCAGCCCCCGCCCGTCGCGGGGGAACACCGGGGAGCTGTTTTTT. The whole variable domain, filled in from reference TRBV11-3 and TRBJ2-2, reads EAGVVQSPRYKIIEKKQPVAFWCNPISGHNTLYWYLQNLGQGPELLIRYENEEAVDDSQLPKDRFSAERLKGVDSTLKIQPAELGDSAVYLCASSPRPSRGNTGELFFGEGSRLTVL.

As DNA, the CDR3 is TGCGCCAGCAGCCCAGGGGGCGGGGGCACAGATACGCAGTATTTT. Encoded protein: CASSPGGGGTDTQYF. This chain links TRBV4-3 with TRBJ2-3, with 8 positions matching TRBD1. From germline, CDR1 is LGHNA and CDR2 YSLEER. V was clipped by 4 bases and J by 1 base; unmatched bases: 4. The CDR3 extends over 15 amino acids.

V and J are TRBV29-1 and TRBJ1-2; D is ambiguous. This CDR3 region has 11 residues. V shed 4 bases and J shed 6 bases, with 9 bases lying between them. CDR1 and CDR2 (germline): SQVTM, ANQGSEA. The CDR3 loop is CSVGGSNGYTF. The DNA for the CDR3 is TGCAGCGTTGGGGGAAGTAATGGCTACACCTTC.